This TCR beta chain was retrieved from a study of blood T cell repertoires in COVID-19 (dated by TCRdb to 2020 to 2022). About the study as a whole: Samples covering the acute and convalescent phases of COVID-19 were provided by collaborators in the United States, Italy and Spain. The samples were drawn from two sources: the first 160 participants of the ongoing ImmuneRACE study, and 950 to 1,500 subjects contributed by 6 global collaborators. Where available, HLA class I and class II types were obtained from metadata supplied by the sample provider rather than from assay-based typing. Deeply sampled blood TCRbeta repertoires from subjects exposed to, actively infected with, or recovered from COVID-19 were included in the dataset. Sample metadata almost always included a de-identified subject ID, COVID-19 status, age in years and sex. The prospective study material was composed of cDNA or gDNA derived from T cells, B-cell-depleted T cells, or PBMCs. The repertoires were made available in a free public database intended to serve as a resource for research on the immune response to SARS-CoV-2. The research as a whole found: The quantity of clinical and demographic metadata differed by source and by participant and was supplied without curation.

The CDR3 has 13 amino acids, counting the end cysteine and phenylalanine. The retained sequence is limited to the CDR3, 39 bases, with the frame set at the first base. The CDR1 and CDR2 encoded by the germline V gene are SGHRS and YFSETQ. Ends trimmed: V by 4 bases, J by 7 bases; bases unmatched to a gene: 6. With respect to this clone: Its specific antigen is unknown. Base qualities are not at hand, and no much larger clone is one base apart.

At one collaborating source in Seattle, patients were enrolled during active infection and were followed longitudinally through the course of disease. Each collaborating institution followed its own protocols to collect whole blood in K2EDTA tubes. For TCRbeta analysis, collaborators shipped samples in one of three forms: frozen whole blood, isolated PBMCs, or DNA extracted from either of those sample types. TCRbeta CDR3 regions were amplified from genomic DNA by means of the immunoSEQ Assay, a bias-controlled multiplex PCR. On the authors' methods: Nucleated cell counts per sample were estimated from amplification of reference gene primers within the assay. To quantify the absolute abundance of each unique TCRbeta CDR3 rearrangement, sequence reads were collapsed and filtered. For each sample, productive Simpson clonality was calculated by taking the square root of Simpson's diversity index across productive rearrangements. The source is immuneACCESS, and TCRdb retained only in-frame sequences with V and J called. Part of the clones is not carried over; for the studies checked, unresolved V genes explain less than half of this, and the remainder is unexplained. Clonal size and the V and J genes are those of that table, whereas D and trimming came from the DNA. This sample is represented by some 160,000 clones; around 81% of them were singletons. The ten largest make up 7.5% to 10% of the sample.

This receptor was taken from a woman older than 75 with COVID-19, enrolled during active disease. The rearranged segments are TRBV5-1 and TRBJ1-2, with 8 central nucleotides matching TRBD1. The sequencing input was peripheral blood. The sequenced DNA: TGCGCCAGCAGCCTAGGGACAGGCGGTGGCTACACCTTC. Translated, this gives CASSLGTGGGYTF.